The present TCR beta chain was sequenced within a study of T-cell reconstitution after alpha-beta-depleted transplantation in children. For TCRbeta, the library was prepared with unique molecular identifiers. Using its own MiXCR run on the PCR reads, TCRdb lists one record per CDR3 protein. The sample contains approximately 420,000 distinct CDR3 sequences, roughly a tenth of which appear only once. A few counts support this clonotype. Germline V gives CDR1 ENHRY, CDR2 SYGVKD. The CDR3 length is 17 residues. Trimming cost V 6 bases and J 0 bases; bases outside gene matches: 9. The chain carries TRBV10-3 and TRBJ2-3, with 10 nucleotides matching TRBD2. The TCR comes from a human donor who donated a stem cell graft to a child with acute myeloid leukemia. Sample: PBMCs from the stem cell graft donor, taken from the stem cell graft. The CDR3 coding sequence is TGTGCCATCAGGGTTGCTAGCGGGGGATCTAGCACAGATACGCAGTATTTT. Translation: CAIRVASGGSSTDTQYF.